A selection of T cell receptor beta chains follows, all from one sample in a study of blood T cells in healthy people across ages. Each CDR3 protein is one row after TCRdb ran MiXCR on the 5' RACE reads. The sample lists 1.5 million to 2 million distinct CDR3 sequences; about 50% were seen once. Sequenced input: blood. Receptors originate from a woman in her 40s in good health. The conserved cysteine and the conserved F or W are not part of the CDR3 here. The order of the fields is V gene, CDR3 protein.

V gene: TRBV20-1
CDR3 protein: SAPQDTYNEQY

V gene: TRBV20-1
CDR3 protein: STSGGRGTDTQY

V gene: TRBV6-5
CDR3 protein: ASSYETDYSPLH

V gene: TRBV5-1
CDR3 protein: ASSPNAEGLYYEQY

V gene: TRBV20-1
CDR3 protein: SAVLSGVRTDTQY

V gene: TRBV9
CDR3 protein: ASSVEGT

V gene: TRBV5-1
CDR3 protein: ASSRARTGGQGCTDTQY

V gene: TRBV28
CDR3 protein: ASTDAGTGSGETQY

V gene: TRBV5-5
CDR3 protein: ASSTNMLGQY

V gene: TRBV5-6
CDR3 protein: ASSQERQVRYEQY

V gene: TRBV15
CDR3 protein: ATKTSNGEKLF

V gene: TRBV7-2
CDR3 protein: ASSLQAGANEKLF

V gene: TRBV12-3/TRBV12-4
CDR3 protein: ASSLEAGGPETQY

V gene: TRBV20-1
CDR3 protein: SASGLAGGGTYEQY

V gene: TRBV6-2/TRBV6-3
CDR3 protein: ASSPFNRDRVY

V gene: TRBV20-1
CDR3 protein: SARQVGGETQY

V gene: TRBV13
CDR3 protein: ASSLTGTGKKTQY

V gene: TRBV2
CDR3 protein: ASKAPGTGKF

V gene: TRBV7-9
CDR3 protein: ASHKGTDYEQY

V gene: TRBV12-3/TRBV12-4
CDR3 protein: ASSLRAPGDIQY

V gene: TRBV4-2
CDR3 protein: ASSQGDRVSGEQY

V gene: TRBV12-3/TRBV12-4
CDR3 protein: ASSLLGGDNEQF

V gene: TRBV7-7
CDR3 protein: ASSQRTGSQETQF

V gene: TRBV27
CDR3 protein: ASSLSVVVHQETQY

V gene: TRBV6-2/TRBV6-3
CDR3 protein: ASARGRFGSGANVLT

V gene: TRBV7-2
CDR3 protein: ASSPTSQYEQY

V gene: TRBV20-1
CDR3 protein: SARGQGLSYNEQF

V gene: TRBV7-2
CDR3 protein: ASSPRGGGEKLF

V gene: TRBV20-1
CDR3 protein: SARSSPLH

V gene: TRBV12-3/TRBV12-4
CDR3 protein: ASSPTRGEGNQPQH

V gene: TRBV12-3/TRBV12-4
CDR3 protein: ASSAARGMETQY

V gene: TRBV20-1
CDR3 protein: SASSHLGQGASYT

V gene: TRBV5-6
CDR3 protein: ASSLGLADSEQF

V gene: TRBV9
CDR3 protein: ASSGAGGTLAKNIQY

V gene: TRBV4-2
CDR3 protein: ASTLTGFNEKLF

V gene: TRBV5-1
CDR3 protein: ASSSGLAGEGQKNIQY

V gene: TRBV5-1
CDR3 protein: ASSLDAGRDTQY

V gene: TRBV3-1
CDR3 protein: ASSQTRHQGSYEQY

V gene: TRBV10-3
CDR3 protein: AIGGGRGNYGYT

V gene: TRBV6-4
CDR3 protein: ASSDSMIGTRY

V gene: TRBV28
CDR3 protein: ASSLILEKLF

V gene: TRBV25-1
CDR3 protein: ASTAVGLWETQY

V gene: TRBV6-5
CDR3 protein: ASTMGLKETQY

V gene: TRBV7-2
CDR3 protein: ASSLLRGETYNEQF

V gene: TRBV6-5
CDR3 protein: TSSSPDRAYYEQY

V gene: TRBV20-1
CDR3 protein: SAREVGGLNEQF

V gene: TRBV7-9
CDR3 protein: ASSLGAGLQIPEAF

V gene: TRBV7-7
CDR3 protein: ASSLRMIVQGDQETQY

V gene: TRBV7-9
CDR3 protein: ASSSIKRTDTQY

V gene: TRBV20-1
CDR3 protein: SACETSGGDTQY